This entry lists 32 T cell receptor beta chains sequenced from one sample in a study of blood T cells in healthy people across ages. A second PCR, run for about 7 to 11 cycles, used a sample-barcoded 5' primer plus a J-beta primer mix. TCRdb processed the 5' RACE reads anew with MiXCR; each CDR3 protein has one entry. In the table there are fewer than 650,000 distinct CDR3 sequences, roughly a quarter of which are singletons. The data also belong to a second study, concerning T cells of mothers and their children.

The sequenced sample consisted of blood. These receptors were obtained from a boy between 2 and 10 years old in good health.

This clonotype turned up a few times. The chain uses TRBV27 and TRBJ1-6; D perhaps matches TRBD1 (5 bases). In germline, CDR1 is MNHEY, CDR2 SMNVEV (reference sequence). V was shortened by 4 bases and J by 10 bases, with 14 bases between the two germline ends. CDR3 length: 14 amino acids. The CDR3 coding sequence is TGTGCCAGCAGTTCTCAGGGTTACGTCTCACCCCTCCACTTT. Residues: CASSSQGYVSPLHF.

This clonotype occurred a few times. The chain recombines TRBV29-1 with TRBJ2-7; D is undetermined. Per the germline V gene, CDR1 is SQVTM and CDR2 is ANQGSEA. The CDR3 covers 12 residues. V lost 5 bases and J lost 0, with 8 bases in between. CDR3 sequence: CSVFDNSYEQYF. As DNA, the CDR3 is TGCAGCGTTTTTGACAACTCCTACGAGCAGTACTTC.

This clonotype has just one count. This chain uses TRBV15 with TRBJ1-1; D not resolved. Trimming removed 0 bases from V and 3 bases from J, with 8 bases in between. The germline V gene has CDR1 LNHNV and CDR2 YYDKDF (reference sequence). CDR3 size: 14 residues. In DNA, the CDR3 is TGTGCCACCAGCAGAGATAAGGATTACACTGAAGCTTTCTTT. This translates into CATSRDKDYTEAFF. Full variable domain (outside the CDR3, taken from reference TRBV15 and TRBJ1-1): DAMVIQNPRYQVTQFGKPVTLSCSQTLNHNVMYWYQQKSSQAPKLLFHYYDKDFNNEADTPDNFQSRRPNTSFCFLDIRSPGLGDTAMYLCATSRDKDYTEAFFGQGTRLTVV.

The chain joins TRBV5-1 to TRBJ1-6; D gene unclear. This CDR3 comprises 15 residues. Trimming left V 2 bases short and J 5 bases short, with 11 bases between. CDR1 SGHRS and CDR2 YFSETQ come from the germline V gene. CDR3 DNA: TGCGCCAGCAGCTTTAGCCTCCAGGATAATTCACCCCTCCACTTT. This gives the protein CASSFSLQDNSPLHF.

The chain combines TRBV4-1 with TRBJ1-3; 7 bases are shared with TRBD1. CDR1 is MGHRA, CDR2 YSYEKL, per germline. The CDR3 is made up of 15 amino acids. Germline trimming cut 1 base from V and 2 bases from J; bases unmatched to any gene: 2. This CDR3 is CASSQGTGPGNTIYF. CDR3 in DNA: TGCGCCAGCAGCCAAGGGACAGGACCTGGAAACACCATATATTTT.

V gene TRBV27 combines with J gene TRBJ1-6; TRBD1 aligns across 10 bases. After removal of 5 bases from V and 1 base from J, the junction contained 5 bases not matched to a gene. Per germline, CDR1 MNHEY and CDR2 SMNVEV (reference sequence). This CDR3 has 17 amino acids. CDR3 nucleotides: TGTGCCAGCAGTCAAGGACAGGGGGGATCCTATAATTCACCCCTCCACTTT. It encodes CASSQGQGGSYNSPLHF.

This clonotype was picked up a small number of times. The chain employs TRBV29-1 and TRBJ2-2; the match to TRBD2 covers 7 bases. The CDR3 length is 13 residues. In germline, CDR1 is SQVTM, CDR2 ANQGSEA. The CDR3, as DNA: TGCGGTGCGCGCGGGGGAAACACCGGGGAGCTGTTTTTT. Its protein product is CGARGGNTGELFF.

This clonotype was counted at least ten times. The chain is built from TRBV20-1 and TRBJ2-5; the D gene could be TRBD1 or TRBD2 (5 bases each). Per the germline V gene, CDR1 is DFQATT and CDR2 is SNEGSKA (reference sequence). Trimming took 2 bases from V and 5 from J, leaving 9 bases between them. The CDR3 has 12 amino acids. DNA for the CDR3: TGCAGTGCTAGAAACGGGGACGAGACCCAGTACTTC. It codes for CSARNGDETQYF.

This clonotype was counted only a few times. The genes are TRBV12-3 or TRBV12-4 and TRBJ1-1; no clear D gene. This CDR3 is 15 amino acids long. Trimming removed 2 bases from V and 3 bases from J, with 13 bases in between. The CDR3 loop is CASSLFRSGDTEAFF. The CDR3 DNA follows: TGTGCCAGCAGTTTATTCAGGTCGGGCGACACTGAAGCTTTCTTT.

This clonotype was observed at least ten times. The CDR3 sequence: CASSQGQGARNEQYF. The DNA of the CDR3 is TGTGCCAGCAGCCAAGGGCAGGGGGCGAGGAACGAGCAGTACTTC. The rearrangement uses TRBV4-2 and TRBJ2-7, with 8 bases lining up with TRBD1. The germline gives CDR1 LGHNA, CDR2 YNFKEQ. J lost 5 bases, V lost 1 base, and 7 bases had no gene match. There are 15 residues in the CDR3.

V gene TRBV19 combines with J gene TRBJ2-1; 9 bases are a match to TRBD1. J gave up 6 bases and V 6 bases, and 6 bases lay outside the gene matches. The CDR3 loop spans 14 amino acids. CDR1 and CDR2 (germline): LNHDA, SQIVND (reference sequence). CDR3 protein: CASSGQGIFNEQFF. The CDR3 DNA is TGTGCCAGTAGCGGACAGGGGATATTCAATGAGCAGTTCTTC.

The V and J genes are TRBV12-3 or TRBV12-4 and TRBJ2-1; 7 bases align to TRBD1. The CDR3 spans 14 residues. Trimming removed 5 bases from V and 8 bases from J; junction bases left unmatched: 9. The CDR3: CASSLAGGSHEQFF. The CDR3 bases are TGTGCCAGCAGTCTTGCAGGGGGAAGCCATGAGCAGTTCTTC.

V gene TRBV15 combines with J gene TRBJ1-3; D gene unclear. Trimming stripped 1 base from V and 0 bases from J, with 10 bases between. Germline CDR1 reads LNHNV; CDR2 reads YYDKDF (reference sequence). The CDR3 consists of 16 residues. CDR3 nucleotide sequence: TGTGCCACCAGCAGAGGAACGCCCGACTCTGGAAACACCATATATTTT. This sequence encodes CATSRGTPDSGNTIYF.

This chain uses TRBV7-3 with TRBJ2-6; possibly TRBD1 for D (5 bases). CDR3 length equals 17 residues. With 1 base removed from V and 2 bases from J, the gap between germline ends came to 12 bases. Germline V gene lookup returns CDR1 SGHTA and CDR2 FQGTGA. This CDR3 reads CASSLNAQGAGANVLTF. The DNA of the CDR3 is TGTGCCAGCAGCTTAAATGCTCAGGGCGCTGGGGCCAACGTCCTGACTTTC.

The rearrangement links TRBV12-3 or TRBV12-4 to TRBJ1-4, with 7 bases fitting TRBD1. The CDR3 loop spans 12 amino acids. V shed 3 bases and J 8 bases; nucleotides not matched to a gene: 0. The CDR3 region is CASSLGQEKLFF. The CDR3 nucleotides are TGTGCCAGCAGTTTGGGACAGGAAAAACTGTTTTTT.

The gene calls are TRBV7-8 and TRBJ1-1, with 10 bases matching TRBD1. V shed 5 bases, J shed 1 base, and the junction held 7 bases outside the gene matches. The CDR3 is 16 amino acids. From germline, CDR1 is SGHVS and CDR2 FQNEAQ. CDR3 residues: CASSLGTGVWNTEAFF. For the CDR3, the DNA is TGTGCCAGCAGCCTCGGGACAGGGGTATGGAACACTGAAGCTTTCTTT.

This clonotype was found many times. The chain uses TRBV6-2 or TRBV6-3 and TRBJ2-1; 9 nucleotides align to TRBD2. Germline V gene lookup returns CDR1 MNHEY and CDR2 SVGEGT. V dropped 6 bases and J dropped 8; count of bases not matched to a gene: 8. The length of the CDR3 is 14 residues. The CDR3 DNA reads as TGTGCCAGCAGAACTGGGACTAGCTCCGATGAGCAGTTCTTC. Translation gives CASRTGTSSDEQFF.

The rearrangement uses TRBV3-1 and TRBJ2-5, with TRBD2 matching 9 bases. The germline V gene encodes CDR1 LGHDT and CDR2 YNNKEL (reference sequence). After removal of 5 bases from V and 5 bases from J, the junction contained 15 bases not matched to a gene. CDR3 length: 17 residues. CDR3: CASSSHAGSGSEETQYF. CDR3 sequence (DNA): TGTGCCAGCAGCTCACATGCGGGTAGCGGGAGTGAGGAGACCCAGTACTTC.

This chain connects TRBV2 to TRBJ1-1; no firm D call. The V end was cut by 2 bases, the J end by 0 bases, with 10 bases between. Germline V gene sequence: CDR1 SNHLY, CDR2 FYNNEI. The CDR3 loop spans 15 amino acids. CDR3 residues: CASSEHERMNTEAFF. In DNA, the CDR3 is TGTGCCAGCAGTGAACATGAACGGATGAACACTGAAGCTTTCTTT.

A few counts support this clonotype. The chain combines TRBV12-3 or TRBV12-4 with TRBJ2-7; maybe TRBD1 (5 bases). CDR3 size: 11 residues. V was trimmed by 8 bases and J by 7 bases, leaving 12 bases between them. The CDR3 protein is CASGSSGEQYF. The CDR3, as DNA: TGTGCCAGCGGCAGTTCAGGGGAGCAGTACTTC.

This CDR3 is CATSDLDGYKDTQYF. The CDR3 bases are TGTGCCACCAGTGACCTGGACGGATATAAAGATACGCAGTATTTT. The chain couples TRBV24-1 to TRBJ2-3; no clear D gene. The V end was cut by 4 bases, the J end by 5 bases, with 15 bases between. The CDR3 runs to 15 residues. CDR1 KGHDR and CDR2 SFDVKD come from the germline V gene.

This clonotype was picked up many times. Compared with germline, one end of the junction differs, possibly owing to a read error. J is TRBJ2-1 and V is TRBV4-1, with unresolved D. Germline loops: CDR1 MGHRA, CDR2 YSYEKL. The CDR3 is made up of 11 amino acids. DNA for the CDR3: TGTGCCAGCAGCCAAAACAATGAGCAGTTCTTC. Its protein is CASSQNNEQFF.

The V gene is TRBV25-1, the J gene TRBJ2-1; TRBD1 might be the D (7 bases). The J call may be incorrect, as the DNA end agrees better with TRBJ2-7. Germline CDR1 MGHDK, CDR2 SYGVNS. The CDR3 loop spans 14 amino acids. Written as DNA, the CDR3 is TGTGCCAGCGGCCCGTCAGGGGGGACGAGAGAGCAGTACTTC. Amino acid sequence: CASGPSGGTREQYF.

The V gene is TRBV7-9, the J gene TRBJ1-2; TRBD1 matches 7 bases. Germline lookup yields CDR1 SEHNR and CDR2 FQNEAQ (reference sequence). V shed 5 bases and J 6 bases; nucleotides not matched to a gene: 9. The CDR3 is 14 amino acids. Written as DNA, the CDR3 is TGTGCCAGCAGCCCTCAGGGGGTCTGGGATGGCTACACCTTC. Its translation is CASSPQGVWDGYTF.

This chain connects TRBV10-3 to TRBJ2-1; D gene uncertain. Matching the DNA end better, TRBJ2-5 makes the J call doubtful. CDR1 is ENHRY, CDR2 SYGVKD, per germline. This CDR3 region has 14 residues. The CDR3 reads CAITDRRTSETQYF. Here the CDR3 DNA reads TGTGCCATCACTGACCGAAGGACGTCAGAGACCCAGTACTTC.

This rearrangement joins TRBV7-9 to TRBJ2-5, with 11 bases identical to TRBD2. V lost 8 bases and J lost 3; bases outside the gene matches: 5. Germline V CDR1 and CDR2: SEHNR, FQNEAQ (reference sequence). The CDR3 spans 14 residues. In nucleotides, the CDR3 is TGTGCCAGCGGTTATAGCGGGGGGGAAGAGACCCAGTACTTC. Its translation is CASGYSGGEETQYF.

This clonotype turned up a few times. The V and J genes are TRBV30 and TRBJ1-1, with D perhaps TRBD1 (6 bases). With 2 bases removed from V and 6 bases from J, the gap between germline ends came to 13 bases. The CDR3 has 13 amino acids. Germline V CDR1 and CDR2: GTSNPN, SVGIG (reference sequence). CDR3 in amino acids: CAWSSTGSAEAFF. In DNA form, the CDR3 reads TGTGCCTGGAGTTCTACAGGGAGTGCTGAAGCTTTCTTT.

This clonotype was seen only a few times. This CDR3 reads CAISAPGHRNTEAFF. In DNA form, the CDR3 reads TGTGCCATCAGTGCTCCGGGACACCGTAATACTGAAGCTTTCTTT. The chain has TRBV10-3 and TRBJ1-1; weak D call: TRBD1 (6 bases). The CDR3 loop spans 15 amino acids. The germline V gene has CDR1 ENHRY and CDR2 SYGVKD. The ends were cut back, 4 bases at V and 5 bases at J, with 17 bases in the middle.

The chain carries TRBV2 and TRBJ2-5; weak D call: TRBD2 (5 bases). The CDR3 spans 12 residues. Germline CDR1 is SNHLY and CDR2 is FYNNEI. The V end lost 11 bases, the J end lost 5 bases, and 15 bases lay between the germline ends. The CDR3 nucleotides are TGTGCCTGGAGGCCGGGTCGGGAGACCCAGTACTTC. Protein: CAWRPGRETQYF.

This clonotype was recorded a few times. This rearrangement joins TRBV5-1 to TRBJ2-5; D is possibly TRBD1 or TRBD2 (5 bases each). The germline gives CDR1 SGHRS, CDR2 YFSETQ. Trimming left V 1 base short and J 4 bases short, with 14 bases between. The CDR3 totals 15 residues. As DNA, the CDR3 is TGCGCCAGCAGCTTGTTGTGGGGGAAAGGAGAGACCCAGTACTTC. As protein: CASSLLWGKGETQYF.

The chain couples TRBV7-9 to TRBJ1-4, with a possible D match to TRBD1 (6 bases). V lost 0 bases to trimming and J lost 3 bases, with 11 bases between them. The CDR3 sequence is 16 residues long. Germline lookup yields CDR1 SEHNR and CDR2 FQNEAQ (reference sequence). The CDR3 DNA reads TGTGCCAGCAGCTTAGCCACAGGGATGGCTAATGAAAAACTGTTTTTT. Protein: CASSLATGMANEKLFF.

The V call is TRBV20-1, the J call TRBJ2-3; 7 nucleotides align to TRBD1. Trimming removed 3 bases from V and 0 bases from J; junction bases left unmatched: 0. The length of the CDR3 is 13 residues. Germline V CDR1 and CDR2: DFQATT, SNEGSKA (reference sequence). This CDR3 is CSASRGSTDTQYF. The CDR3 DNA reads as TGCAGTGCTAGCAGGGGGAGCACAGATACGCAGTATTTT.